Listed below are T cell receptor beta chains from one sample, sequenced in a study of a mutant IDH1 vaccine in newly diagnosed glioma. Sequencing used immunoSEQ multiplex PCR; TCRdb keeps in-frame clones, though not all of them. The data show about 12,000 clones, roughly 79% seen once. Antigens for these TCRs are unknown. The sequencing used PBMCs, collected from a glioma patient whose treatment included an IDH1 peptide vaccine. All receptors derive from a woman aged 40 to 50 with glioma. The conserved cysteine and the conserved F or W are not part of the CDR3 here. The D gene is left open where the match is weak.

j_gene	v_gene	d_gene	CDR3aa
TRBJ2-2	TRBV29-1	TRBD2	SVRQQGGSGTGELF
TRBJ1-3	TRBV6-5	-	ASAFTSGNTIY
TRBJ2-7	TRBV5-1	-	ASSKYGGTYEQY
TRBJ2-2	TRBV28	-	ASSKTQNTGELF
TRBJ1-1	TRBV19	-	ASRGKDVGEAF
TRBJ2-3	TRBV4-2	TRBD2	ASSQEGVRTSGGSTDTQY
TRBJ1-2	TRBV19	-	ASSLRGDYGYT
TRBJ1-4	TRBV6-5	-	ASSYGTGLGEKLF
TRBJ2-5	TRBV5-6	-	ASSLATYQETQY
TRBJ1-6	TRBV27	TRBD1	ASSRPGQDSPLH
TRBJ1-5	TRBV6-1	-	ASHDGKDSQPQH
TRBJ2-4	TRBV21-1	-	AVTGIYIQY
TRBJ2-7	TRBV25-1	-	ASTLDRSPSYEQY
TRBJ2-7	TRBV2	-	ASSSGRSYEQY
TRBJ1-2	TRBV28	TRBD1	ASSSLKGQGNGYT